These 30 T cell receptor beta chains came from one sample sequenced in a study of T-cell memory formation after mild COVID-19. One entry per CDR3 protein, called by TCRdb with MiXCR from the 5' RACE reads. The sample includes 550,000 to 700,000 distinct CDR3 sequences, about a sixth of them seen just once. Sequencing was performed on PBMCs or a T cell subset sorted from them (not recorded which). Receptors originate from an adult woman who had mild COVID-19 (a few samples of this study predate the infection). Cell type and time point are not known.

A few counts support this clonotype. The chain is built from TRBV11-2 and TRBJ1-2, with D unresolved. The CDR3 covers 13 residues. The germline V and J ends were trimmed by 1 base and 4 bases, with 7 bases remaining between them. The germline V gene encodes CDR1 SGHAT and CDR2 FQNNGV. The CDR3 here is CASSLGLAYGYTF. CDR3 sequence (DNA): TGTGCCAGCAGCTTAGGGTTGGCCTATGGCTACACCTTC. The full variable domain, completed using reference TRBV11-2 and TRBJ1-2, is EAGVAQSPRYKIIEKRQSVAFWCNPISGHATLYWYQQILGQGPKLLIQFQNNGVVDDSQLPKDRFSAERLKGVDSTLKIQPAKLEDSAVYLCASSLGLAYGYTFGSGTRLTVV.

The chain recombines TRBV9 with TRBJ1-2, with unresolved D. The CDR3 extends over 14 amino acids. CDR1 and CDR2 (germline): SGDLS, YYNGEE. Trimming left V 0 bases short and J 6 bases short, with 12 bases between. CDR3 nucleotides: TGTGCCAGCAGCGTAGAGGGTATCCAAGATGGCTACACCTTC. It is translated as CASSVEGIQDGYTF.

In its sample, this clonotype was seen a few times. This chain joins TRBV4-2 and TRBJ2-7; 8 bases are shared with TRBD1. CDR3 length: 16 amino acids. CDR1 and CDR2 from the germline V gene are LGHNA and YNFKEQ. The V segment lost 5 bases and the J segment 0 bases; nucleotides outside the gene matches: 9. This chain's CDR3 is CASSAYYRGNSYEQYF. The CDR3 DNA follows: TGTGCCAGCAGCGCATACTACAGGGGGAACTCCTACGAGCAGTACTTC.

This chain connects TRBV12-3 or TRBV12-4 to TRBJ2-7; D gene unclear. CDR3 length: 12 residues. V shed 6 bases and J shed 3 bases, with 9 bases lying between them. The DNA of the CDR3 is TGTGCCAGCAGCGCTGAAGACTACGAGCAGTACTTC. It translates to CASSAEDYEQYF.

The chain combines TRBV6-6 with TRBJ1-6, with a possible D match to TRBD1 (6 bases). Trimming removed 5 bases from V and 16 bases from J, with 21 bases in between. There are 14 residues in the CDR3. The germline CDR1 and CDR2 sequences are MNHNY and SVGAGI (reference sequence). CDR3 loop: CASSTPGQAYVLHF. Written as DNA, the CDR3 is TGTGCCAGCAGTACTCCGGGACAAGCCTACGTTCTCCACTTT.

V is TRBV24-1 and J is TRBJ2-1; TRBD2 is a possible D gene (6 bases). The CDR3 extends over 15 amino acids. Germline V CDR1 and CDR2: KGHDR, SFDVKD. V lost 1 base, J lost 2 bases, and 8 bases lay in between. CDR3 amino acids: CATSDFGGAYNEQFF. In nucleotides, the CDR3 is TGTGCCACCAGTGATTTCGGCGGGGCCTACAATGAGCAGTTCTTC.

This clonotype turned up a few times. The genes are TRBV12-3 or TRBV12-4 and TRBJ2-7; D may correspond to TRBD1 or TRBD2 (5 bases each). V gave up 3 bases and J gave up 4 bases, with 19 bases separating them. The CDR3 loop spans 16 amino acids. CDR3 coding DNA: TGTGCCAGCAGTTTGGAGGTAGGGGCTTGGAATTACGAGCAGTACTTC. It codes for CASSLEVGAWNYEQYF.

This clonotype has just a few counts. The rearrangement links TRBV3-1 to TRBJ2-1, with 9 bases aligning to TRBD2. The ends lost 3 bases at V and 4 bases at J; junction bases unmatched: 7. There are 16 residues in the CDR3. Germline lookup yields CDR1 LGHDT and CDR2 YNNKEL (reference sequence). Here the CDR3 reads CASSQFGSGRYNEQFF. Written as DNA, the CDR3 is TGTGCCAGCAGCCAGTTCGGAAGCGGGAGGTACAATGAGCAGTTCTTC.

This clonotype was found a few times. The rearrangement uses TRBV18 and TRBJ1-5, with D possibly TRBD1 on 5 matching bases. Deletions cut 4 bases from V and 0 bases from J, with 13 bases between. Per germline, CDR1 KGHSH and CDR2 LQKENI. The CDR3 has 16 amino acids. The CDR3, as DNA: TGTGCCAGCTCACAAGGGCCCAGGGATAGCAATCAGCCCCAGCATTTT. Translation gives CASSQGPRDSNQPQHF. Combining the CDR3 with reference TRBV18 and TRBJ1-5 gives the whole variable domain NAGVMQNPRHLVRRRGQEARLRCSPMKGHSHVYWYRQLPEEGLKFMVYLQKENIIDESGMPKERFSAEFPKEGPSILRIQQVVRGDSAAYFCASSQGPRDSNQPQHFGDGTRLSIL.

The CDR3 loop is CASSLMAGGGETQYF. CDR3 DNA: TGTGCCAGCAGTTTAATGGCAGGGGGAGGGGAGACCCAGTACTTC. The V call is TRBV12-3 or TRBV12-4, the J call TRBJ2-5; the D call may be TRBD1 or TRBD2 (7 bases each). There are 15 residues in the CDR3. Trimming stripped 2 bases from V and 5 bases from J, with 15 bases between.

The V call is TRBV12-3 or TRBV12-4, the J call TRBJ1-3; perhaps TRBD1 as D (5 bases). With 0 bases removed from V and 10 bases from J, the gap between germline ends came to 16 bases. The CDR3 consists of 15 residues. CDR3 nucleotides: TGTGCCAGCAGTTTAGCGCATGAGGGGCTGCGGACCATATATTTT. Its protein is CASSLAHEGLRTIYF.

The J gene is TRBJ1-1, the V gene TRBV5-6; no firm D call. In germline, CDR1 is SGHDT, CDR2 YYEEEE. The CDR3 is made up of 15 amino acids. V was shortened by 0 bases and J by 3 bases, with 12 bases between the two germline ends. The CDR3 region is CASSLEPLSDTEAFF. The CDR3 coding sequence is TGTGCCAGCAGCTTGGAACCCCTGTCGGACACTGAAGCTTTCTTT.

This chain links TRBV12-3 or TRBV12-4 with TRBJ2-3, with TRBD2 matching over 9 bases. V was clipped by 6 bases and J by 1 base; unmatched bases: 17. The CDR3 sequence is 19 residues long. The CDR3 DNA is TGTGCCAGCAGCCTCGGGACTAGCCTCCCAGGCCCTGGCACAGATACGCAGTATTTT. Translating gives CASSLGTSLPGPGTDTQYF.

This clonotype was seen a handful of times. The gene calls are TRBV6-5 and TRBJ2-5, with 8 bases matching TRBD1. The ends lost 7 bases at V and 4 bases at J; junction bases unmatched: 14. CDR1 is MNHEY and CDR2 is SVGAGI in the germline V gene. The CDR3 length is 16 residues. The CDR3 DNA follows: TGTGCCAGCACCAAGCGGTTCGTCGGGACAGGAGAGACCCAGTACTTC. It is translated as CASTKRFVGTGETQYF.

The rearrangement links TRBV6-1 to TRBJ1-1, with 9 bases aligning to TRBD1. V lost 6 bases, J lost 4 bases, and 18 bases stayed unmatched. This CDR3 region has 18 residues. Germline CDR1 and CDR2: MNHNS and SASEGT. The CDR3 loop is CASSAISGTGWGGTEAFF. Written as DNA, the CDR3 is TGTGCCAGCAGCGCCATCTCCGGGACAGGGTGGGGAGGCACTGAAGCTTTCTTT.

This clonotype was picked up a small number of times. The rearrangement uses TRBV12-5 and TRBJ1-1; TRBD1 aligns across 7 bases. The CDR3 loop spans 16 amino acids. V trimming: 0 bases; J trimming: 4 bases; junction bases outside the gene matches: 8. Per the germline V gene, CDR1 is LGHNT and CDR2 is FRNRAP. The CDR3 nucleotides read TGTGCTAGTGGTTTGGTACTAGGGAAGGGGGCCACTGAAGCTTTCTTT. The encoded protein is CASGLVLGKGATEAFF.

This clonotype was observed a few times. The J gene is TRBJ2-5, the V gene TRBV20-1; tentative D call: TRBD2 (6 bases). The germline CDR1 and CDR2 sequences are DFQATT and SNEGSKA (reference sequence). The CDR3 covers 15 residues. V was shortened by 0 bases and J by 3 bases, with 14 bases between the two germline ends. DNA of the CDR3: TGCAGTGCTAGAGACGCGGGAAAAAAAGAAGAGACCCAGTACTTC. Residues: CSARDAGKKEETQYF.

The chain has TRBV6-5 and TRBJ2-7; the D gene could be TRBD1 or TRBD2 (5 bases each). CDR3 size: 13 residues. Trimming took off 5 bases at V and 3 bases at J, with 11 bases between the two ends. Germline V CDR1 and CDR2: MNHEY, SVGAGI. CDR3 sequence: CASSPGRIYEQYF. CDR3 DNA sequence: TGTGCCAGCAGTCCGGGACGGATCTACGAGCAGTACTTC.

This clonotype was detected a few times. V and J are TRBV5-6 and TRBJ2-4; TRBD1 is a possible D gene (6 bases). This CDR3 is built from 16 residues. Trimming took 4 bases from V and 0 from J, leaving 14 bases between them. From germline, CDR1 is SGHDT and CDR2 YYEEEE. The CDR3 DNA is TGTGCCAGCAGCCTCCCGGGACAACTAGCCAAAAACATTCAGTACTTC. Translating it yields CASSLPGQLAKNIQYF.

The genes are TRBV9 and TRBJ2-7; the match to TRBD2 covers 14 bases. The germline CDR1 and CDR2 sequences are SGDLS and YYNGEE. V trimming: 3 bases; J trimming: 6 bases; junction bases outside the gene matches: 8. The CDR3 is made up of 16 amino acids. CDR3 in DNA: TGTGCCAGCAGCGCGGGACTAGCGGGAGAACTTCGCGAGCAGTACTTC. Translating gives CASSAGLAGELREQYF. Filled out from reference TRBV9 and TRBJ2-7, the complete variable domain reads DSGVTQTPKHLITATGQRVTLRCSPRSGDLSVYWYQQSLDQGLQFLIQYYNGEERAKGNILERFSAQQFPDLHSELNLSSLELGDSALYFCASSAGLAGELREQYFGPGTRLTVT.

The rearrangement joins TRBV7-8 to TRBJ2-1; 8 nucleotides align to TRBD1. This CDR3 region has 15 residues. The V and J ends lost 4 bases and 10 bases, in that order; junction bases with no gene match: 12. CDR1 is SGHVS and CDR2 is FQNEAQ in the germline V gene. CDR3 in DNA: TGTGCCAGCAGCTACACCGGGACAGGCTTTTACGAGCAGTTCTTC. Translation gives CASSYTGTGFYEQFF.

This clonotype was seen a handful of times. The chain recombines TRBV7-9 with TRBJ1-1; the D is unclear. This CDR3 spans 11 amino acids. The V end lost 8 bases, the J end lost 6 bases, and 10 bases lay between the germline ends. Germline loops: CDR1 SEHNR, CDR2 FQNEAQ (reference sequence). For the CDR3, the DNA is TGTGCCAGCTGGGAAATCGCTGAAGCTTTCTTT. Translating gives CASWEIAEAFF.

The chain couples TRBV7-2 to TRBJ2-7; 11 positions agree with TRBD1. This CDR3 is built from 15 residues. V shed 5 bases and J 3 bases; nucleotides not matched to a gene: 6. CDR1 SGHTA and CDR2 FQGNSA come from the germline V gene. The CDR3: CASSHRDRGVYEQYF. Written as DNA, the CDR3 is TGTGCCAGCAGCCACCGGGACAGGGGGGTCTACGAGCAGTACTTC.

This sequence joins TRBV19 and TRBJ1-2; D is possibly TRBD1 (6 bases). The CDR3 covers 12 residues. Trimming cost V 8 bases and J 2 bases, with 9 bases left between them. Looked up from germline, CDR1 is LNHDA and CDR2 is SQIVND (reference sequence). The CDR3 region is CASRQENYGYTF. The CDR3 coding sequence is TGTGCCAGTCGACAGGAGAACTATGGCTACACCTTC.

The gene calls are TRBV12-3 or TRBV12-4 and TRBJ1-5, with D hard to call. The CDR3 spans 12 residues. Trimming pared 6 bases from V and 6 bases from J, leaving 9 bases between. CDR3 region: CASRNPGQPQHF. The CDR3 coding sequence is TGTGCCAGCAGGAACCCGGGTCAGCCCCAGCATTTT.

The sample holds a few counts of this clonotype. V gene TRBV4-1 combines with J gene TRBJ2-7, with 11 bases fitting TRBD1. J gave up 4 bases and V 1 base, and 6 bases lay outside the gene matches. CDR1 and CDR2 from the germline V gene are MGHRA and YSYEKL. The CDR3 consists of 16 residues. CDR3 in amino acids: CASSQVAGQGVYEQYF. CDR3 DNA: TGCGCCAGCAGCCAAGTTGCGGGACAGGGGGTTTACGAGCAGTACTTC.

This clonotype occurred a few times. The chain links TRBV2 to TRBJ2-5; 7 bases match TRBD1. The CDR3 covers 12 residues. CDR1 and CDR2 (germline): SNHLY, FYNNEI. CDR3 DNA sequence: TGTGCAGACCTTACAGGGGAAGAGACCCAGTACTTC. This gives the protein CADLTGEETQYF.

The J gene is TRBJ2-1, the V gene TRBV24-1, with unresolved D. From germline, CDR1 is KGHDR and CDR2 SFDVKD. Trimming took 6 bases from V and 10 from J, leaving 12 bases between them. This CDR3 spans 12 amino acids. Here the CDR3 DNA reads TGTGCCACCAGTACCCAGCTAGGGGAGCAGTTCTTC. This codes for CATSTQLGEQFF.

This sequence joins TRBV3-1 and TRBJ2-1; TRBD2 might be the D (5 bases). Germline loops: CDR1 LGHDT, CDR2 YNNKEL (reference sequence). The CDR3 runs to 13 residues. The ends were cut back, 0 bases at V and 9 bases at J, with 9 bases in the middle. CDR3 coding DNA: TGTGCCAGCAGCCAAGAAGCGGTGGGTGAGCAGTTCTTC. The encoded protein is CASSQEAVGEQFF.

The chain carries TRBV24-1 and TRBJ1-5; no reliable D call. Germline CDR1 reads KGHDR; CDR2 reads SFDVKD. The CDR3 runs 14 residues. Trimming cost V 10 bases and J 2 bases, with 14 bases left between them. CDR3 nucleotide sequence: TGTGCCACTGGGTGGGCGGCCGGCAATCAGCCCCAGCATTTT. It is translated as CATGWAAGNQPQHF.